This TCR beta chain was observed in a study of shared clonotypes between healthy human individuals (dated by TCRdb to 2020 to 2022). Study-level background: A couple of women and a few men aged 18 to 49 years were included in the cohort. Per donor, three plates each were used for CD4 naive and CD4 memory, two for CD8 naive, and one for CD8 memory. To estimate repertoire size and how much clonotypes are shared between individuals, the study performed deep sequencing of blood TCR repertoires from five healthy adults. To increase sequencing depth and limit assay-specific biases, different laboratories used diverse techniques to prepare libraries and sequence TCR repertoires. Leukapheresis yielded between about 0.94 and 9.5 billion PBMCs per donor.

Paper-wide results and their limitations: Rarefaction of sorted-subset datasets indicated incomplete sequencing despite the large sequencing depth. The genetic and exposure-history diversity represented was limited by the small number of donors. Sampling was restricted to blood, and TCR repertoires in tissue are likely to differ from TCR repertoires in blood. When several donors were compared, the shared fraction of clonotypes was around 5% for naive CD4, 3.5% to 4% for naive CD8, about 2.4% for memory CD4, and 0.4% for memory CD8. Pairwise subsampling indicated that sequencing depth was expected to affect the degree of clonotype sharing among donors. Naive subsets generally had larger estimated clonotype richness than memory subsets did. Higher generation probabilities were observed for clonotypes shared by all four sorted-subset donors than for non-shared clonotypes.

Worth noting for this clone: There is no known antigen for this receptor. Base qualities are not recorded, but no much larger clone differs from it by a single base.

Using the deep immunoSEQ assay, TCR CDR3 regions were amplified from genomic DNA by multiplex PCR. For each cell subset, the extracted genomic DNA was distributed evenly across all wells of several immunoSEQ 96-well plates, and each plate served as one replicate. For sorted subsets, each replicate PCR was loaded with 200 ng genomic DNA, equivalent to 30,000 or so T cell genomes. Purified libraries were quantified with a Qubit 3.0 fluorometer, sized on a Bioanalyzer 2100, and re-quantified with the KAPA Library Quantification kit. Every immunoSEQ 96-well plate was sequenced on a dedicated single-read 150-cycle Illumina NextSeq 550 flow cell. The paper's processing steps were these. The immunoSEQ output contained only junctional sequences without quality scores, so filtering could not match that applied to full-length reads. Sequences were annotated with PyIR, a Python wrapper for IgBLAST v1.9, and V/J genes and CDR3 were assigned using IMGT germline references. Reads were filtered out if the reads had weak V/J assignments (E-value above 1e-6), no CDR3, stop codons, out-of-frame junctions, or ambiguous translated residues. V3J clonotypes were defined as sequences sharing the same inferred V gene, J gene, and CDR3 amino acid sequence. The percentage overlap between two repertoires was calculated by dividing the number of shared unique clonotypes by the size of the smaller repertoire. Repertoire richness was assessed with RTK rarefaction, the Chao1 estimator, and Recon v2.1 estimates of unobserved clonotypes. Generation probabilities were computed with OLGA for all TCRbeta clonotypes obtained by the gDNA method from several donors. Sourced from immuneACCESS, this table was stored by TCRdb with only in-frame sequences that have V and J called. A share of the clones is absent; for the studies checked, an unresolved V gene accounts for under half, and the remainder has no known explanation. The DNA gave D and trimming, while V, J and clone size come from that table. This sample lists fewer than 3 million clones; 85% to 95% were detected once. The ten top clones hold approximately 0.41% of the sample.

Donors were healthy HIV-negative adults with no recently reported acute infections or vaccinations. All donors were Caucasian adults living in Nashville, Tennessee, USA. CD4+ T cells were enriched through magnetic negative selection, after which naive cells were positively selected on CD45RA and the remaining negative fraction served as the memory subset. Blood was collected by leukapheresis, and PBMCs were isolated by Ficoll-Histopaque density gradient centrifugation and then cryopreserved in liquid nitrogen vapor phase. Analytical flow cytometry was used to check the purity and quantity of every magnetically sorted T cell population. Genomic DNA was isolated from each sorted fraction and quantified by UV absorbance on a Nanodrop 2000c. Per the germline V gene, SGHTA is the CDR1 and FQGTGA is the CDR2. CDR3 length: 16 amino acids, cysteine to phenylalanine. The DNA shown is the 48-base CDR3, in frame from base 1. V loses 2 bases of germline sequence and J loses 6 bases, and the interval between the two ends is 17 bases.

Sequencing was carried out using naive CD4+ T cells from PBMCs. What the cell subset or site label conveys for this sample: CD45RA+ positively selected. Recombination connected TRBV7-3 to TRBJ2-1; no D gene can be assigned with confidence. The source is a young man in good health. Some clones in this sample may be carry-over from other donors' samples. The DNA reads as follows: TGTGCCAGCAGCTTACAGCCCAGCCCTGCACTCAATGAGCAGTTCTTC. It specifies CASSLQPSPALNEQFF.